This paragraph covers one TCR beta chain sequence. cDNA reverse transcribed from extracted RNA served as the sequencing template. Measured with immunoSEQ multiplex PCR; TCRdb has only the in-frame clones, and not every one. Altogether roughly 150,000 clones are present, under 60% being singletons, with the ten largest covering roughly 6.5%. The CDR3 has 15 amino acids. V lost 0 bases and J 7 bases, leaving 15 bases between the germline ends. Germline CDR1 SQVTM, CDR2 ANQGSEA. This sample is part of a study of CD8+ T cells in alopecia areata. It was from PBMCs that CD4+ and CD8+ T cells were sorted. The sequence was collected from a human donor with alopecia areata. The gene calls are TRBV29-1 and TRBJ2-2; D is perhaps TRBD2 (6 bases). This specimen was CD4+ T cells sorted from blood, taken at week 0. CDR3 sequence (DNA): TGCAGCGTTGAAGATGGGACTCGGCAGGTCGGGGAGCTGTTTTTT. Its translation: CSVEDGTRQVGELFF.